Presented here are 14 T cell receptor beta chains from one specimen sequenced in a study of PD-1 blockade in classical Hodgkin lymphoma. Clones were sequenced by immunoSEQ multiplex PCR, and TCRdb holds only the in-frame ones, with some missing. Of 60,000 or so clones listed, about nine tenths are singletons. Each of the patients experienced relapse following autologous stem cell transplantation, and their brentuximab vedotin exposure differed. The sample in question was peripheral blood mononuclear cells (PBMCs), obtained at baseline. The origin of the receptors is a human donor with classical Hodgkin lymphoma.

The chain joins TRBV19 to TRBJ1-2; tentatively, D is TRBD1 (5 bases). Germline CDR1 and CDR2: LNHDA and SQIVND (reference sequence). CDR3 length equals 12 residues. V was trimmed by 2 bases and J by 8 bases, leaving 9 bases between them. This CDR3 is CASSISREGYTF. CDR3 sequence (DNA): TGTGCCAGTAGTATATCCAGGGAAGGCTACACCTTC.

This chain uses TRBV5-1 with TRBJ2-5; D not resolved. The CDR3 has 13 amino acids. Germline V lookup: CDR1 SGHRS, CDR2 YFSETQ. The V gene lost 5 bases and the J gene lost 1 base, with 9 bases spanning the gap. CDR3 in amino acids: CASRPAVQETQYF. CDR3 DNA sequence: TGCGCCAGCAGGCCCGCGGTCCAAGAGACCCAGTACTTC.

The rearrangement uses TRBV6-1 and TRBJ2-5; 9 nucleotides agree with TRBD1. TRBJ2-7 matches the DNA end more closely, so the J call is doubtful. Looked up from germline, CDR1 is MNHNS and CDR2 is SASEGT. The length of the CDR3 is 15 residues. The CDR3, as DNA: TGTGCCAGCAGTGAATCCCGGGACAGGGCCTACGAGCAGTACTTC. Amino acid sequence: CASSESRDRAYEQYF.

V and J are TRBV13 and TRBJ2-2, with D unresolved. Between the trimmed V and J ends, which lost 1 base and 5 bases, there was a span of 2 bases. There are 12 residues in the CDR3. Germline V gene data show CDR1 as PRHDT and CDR2 as FYEKMQ (reference sequence). CDR3 residues: CASSLVTGELFF. In DNA form, the CDR3 reads TGTGCCAGCAGCTTAGTTACCGGGGAGCTGTTTTTT.

The CDR3 DNA reads as TGTGCCAGCAGCTTGCAGGGGGGTACTGGTGAAGCTTTCTTT. Translating gives CASSLQGGTGEAFF. The V gene is TRBV5-6, the J gene TRBJ1-1; 7 bases map to TRBD1. Germline lookup yields CDR1 SGHDT and CDR2 YYEEEE. J lost 7 bases, V lost 1 base, and 7 bases had no gene match. The CDR3 spans 14 residues.

The gene calls are TRBV21-1 and TRBJ1-4; TRBD1, the table's D call, lacks a check against the DNA. TRBV21-1 is shown as a pseudogene. This CDR3 is built from 20 residues. Here the CDR3 reads CASSKELTGGQEATNEKLFF. The CDR3 coding sequence is TGTGCCAGCAGCAAAGAGCTGACTGGGGGACAGGAGGCAACTAATGAAAAACTGTTTTTT.

A few counts support this clone. The rearrangement uses TRBV13 and TRBJ2-7; 7 nucleotides match TRBD2. The germline V gene has CDR1 PRHDT and CDR2 FYEKMQ (reference sequence). The CDR3 consists of 15 residues. V lost 6 bases to trimming and J lost 2 bases; unmatched junction nucleotides: 10. The CDR3 reads CASSQMSAGPYEQYF. CDR3 DNA sequence: TGTGCCAGCAGTCAAATGTCAGCGGGGCCCTACGAGCAGTACTTC.

CDR3 bases: TGTGCCAGCTGGCGGGAGGGCCGCAATGAGCAGTTCTTC. This encodes CASWREGRNEQFF. The chain carries TRBV9 and TRBJ2-1; 9 bases match TRBD2. There are 13 residues in the CDR3. V shed 7 bases and J 6 bases; nucleotides not matched to a gene: 5. Germline CDR1 is SGDLS and CDR2 is YYNGEE. The complete variable domain, with remaining parts taken from reference TRBV9 and TRBJ2-1, reads DSGVTQTPKHLITATGQRVTLRCSPRSGDLSVYWYQQSLDQGLQFLIQYYNGEERAKGNILERFSAQQFPDLHSELNLSSLELGDSALYFCASWREGRNEQFFGPGTRLTVL.

The J gene is TRBJ2-1, the V gene TRBV21-1; the table's D call TRBD1 went unverified against the DNA. TRBV21-1 constitutes a pseudogene. The CDR3 contains 16 residues. CDR3 residues: CASRQSHRGVYNEQFF. The CDR3 nucleotides are TGTGCCAGCAGACAAAGCCACAGGGGGGTATACAATGAGCAGTTCTTC.

V is TRBV4-1 and J is TRBJ2-5, with unresolved D. CDR3 length: 14 amino acids. Per the germline V gene, CDR1 is MGHRA and CDR2 is YSYEKL. With 1 base removed from V and 1 base from J, the gap between germline ends came to 7 bases. The CDR3 loop reads CASSQVGSQETQYF. In DNA, the CDR3 is TGCGCCAGCAGCCAAGTGGGAAGCCAAGAGACCCAGTACTTC.

The chain links TRBV10-3 to TRBJ2-7; 9 positions agree with TRBD2. CDR3 length: 13 residues. Germline CDR1 is ENHRY and CDR2 is SYGVKD. The ends lost 7 bases at V and 2 bases at J; junction bases unmatched: 3. The CDR3 sequence is CAINSGSAYEQYF. The CDR3 DNA reads TGTGCCATCAATAGCGGGAGCGCCTACGAGCAGTACTTC.

V and J are TRBV10-1 and TRBJ1-4; TRBD1 might be the D (5 bases). The ends were cut back, 0 bases at V and 6 bases at J, with 14 bases in the middle. Per germline, CDR1 WNHNN and CDR2 SYGVQD (reference sequence). CDR3 length: 16 residues. CDR3 sequence: CASSESIGVGYEKLFF. The CDR3 bases are TGCGCCAGCAGTGAGTCGATAGGGGTAGGTTATGAAAAACTGTTTTTT.

This chain joins TRBV6-6 and TRBJ2-2; maybe TRBD2 (7 bases). This CDR3 comprises 16 residues. Trimming cost V 3 bases and J 6 bases, with 17 bases left between them. Per germline, CDR1 MNHNY and CDR2 SVGAGI (reference sequence). In DNA form, the CDR3 reads TGTGCCAGCAGTTATGTTGGGGGGGCGCGCGCCGGGGAGCTGTTTTTT. Translation: CASSYVGGARAGELFF.

The chain uses TRBV6-4 and TRBJ2-2; 9 nucleotides line up with TRBD2. Germline V gene sequence: CDR1 MRHNA, CDR2 SNTAGT. The CDR3 contains 14 residues. V was clipped by 8 bases and J by 1 base; unmatched bases: 2. Written as DNA, the CDR3 is TGTGCCAGCCGTAGCGGGAGGAACACCGGGGAGCTGTTTTTT. Its protein product is CASRSGRNTGELFF.